The present T cell receptor beta chain was sequenced within a study of cytomegalovirus exposure and HLA in healthy donors (dated by TCRdb to 2015 to 2018). General notes on the study: An earlier analysis of around 600 of the donors reported roughly 270 Gb of sequence data and 117 million unique TCR beta sequences from 150 million to 200 million T cells. Using immunosequencing, the study profiled T cell repertoires from 666 subjects and related those repertoires to cytomegalovirus serostatus. The aim of the study was to test whether cataloging public T cell receptors could identify signatures of past pathogen exposure. The later analysis used no new phenotypic data to find candidate immune exposures, relying instead on TCR beta sequences and their occurrence across donors. Among 350 to 400 genotyped donors of the cohort, an average of about 240,000 unique TCR beta nucleotide sequences were sequenced per donor, roughly 20% of them non-productive. A later analysis re-analyzed previously published TCR beta repertoires from hundreds of donors and added high-resolution HLA genotyping to study TCR occurrence patterns. The number of typed donors differed by locus: 629-630 for A, B, C, DRB1 and DQB1; 500 to 550 for DQA1; around 610 for DPA1; and about 450 for DPB1. Besides the first cohort of roughly 640 subjects, a separate validation cohort made up of 120 different subjects was used. A later genetic analysis used genome-wide SNP genotypes for 398 of the 666 donors, treating that subset as a discovery cohort. Of the roughly 410 genotyped donors, over 80% were placed in the genetic ancestry cluster associated with self-reported Caucasian donors. A handful of DR-DQ haplotypes were handled as single units for association and clustering because linkage in the cohort was strong. An earlier analysis of fewer than 750 of the donors used high-throughput TCR beta sequencing to judge whether each TCR beta V gene segment behaved as functional or pseudogenic. Around 320 gigabases of sequencing data and 78 million or so unique TCR sequences were included in an early release covering about 700 HLA-typed donors. All discovery cohort repertoires had been generated on a single sequencing platform. To predict cytomegalovirus infection status, the study brought together high-throughput TCR immunosequencing, statistical association of individual TCRs with disease status, and machine learning. Both class I and class II loci were covered by HLA typing, at four-digit resolution. Donor age, sex, ethnicity and CMV serostatus were compiled alongside the repertoire data. Beyond this particular receptor, the publication reports: Presence/absence analyses assumed roughly uniform sequencing depth across donors, an assumption that may not hold. According to a later analysis, most CMV-associated TCR beta chains appeared to be HLA-restricted, and the HLA associations seemed to be driven largely by CMV exposure. According to a later analysis, parvovirus B19, influenza, CMV and Epstein-Barr virus appeared linked to several top co-occurrence clusters. In both the original and validation cohorts, the classifier was reported to diagnose cytomegalovirus status with high specificity and sensitivity. Immune exposure information for the cohort was limited to CMV serostatus. The sequencing pipeline was judged likely to have produced a cluster of highly shared sequence variants as a technical artifact. In a later analysis, HLA-associated TCR beta chains were found to be more clonally expanded and to have lower generation probabilities than equally common non-associated chains. In this cohort, only TCR beta chains were sequenced, and detectable features were limited by the absence of alpha or paired-chain data. When HLA alleles, especially DR and DQ, strongly co-occurred, attributing TCR associations to individual alleles was difficult. Linkage disequilibrium might explain the correlated functional status among segregating V segments, but an unknown experimental factor could not be ruled out. A later analysis found that TCR association rates varied across HLA loci, with DRB1 alleles showing the most associated TCRs and HLA-C alleles the fewest. The study gave a list of roughly 150 TCR beta chains associated with cytomegalovirus. Broadly in line with IMGT annotations, most TCR beta V segments showed up in productive rearrangements about 90% or about 30% of the time in an earlier analysis of approximately 600 of the donors. A further reported finding was that TCR beta sequences accurately predicted the HLA-A and HLA-B alleles for most subjects in the first cohort. In a later analysis, 16,951 TCR beta sequences were associated with specific HLA alleles at a false discovery rate of 0.05. In a later genetic analysis, fewer N-insertions in productive TCRs were reported among donors in an Asian-associated ancestry cluster than the roughly 700-donor mean. A few of the identified cytomegalovirus-associated TCR beta chains were confirmed in vitro to be specific for cytomegalovirus antigens. According to the authors, the approach could potentially be generalized to other disease states and immunological phenotypes. While some public TCRs were present in many individuals, most TCR sequences turned up only very rarely across donors. Because HLA typing was missing for some donors at each locus, association tests included only the typed subset. In a later genetic analysis, a missense DCLRE1C variant was associated with V-gene and J-gene trimming of TCR beta chains, and the association was replicated in an independent cohort. Because counts were too low, roughly 17 rarely observed V segments, including chromosome 9 orphons, were left out of the earlier analysis of some 600 of the donors.

This clone is characterized as hyperexpanded (1% or more). Its binding antigen is unknown. No clone much larger than this one lies a single base away; base qualities are absent. The sample contains more than one DNA sequence encoding this CDR3. The library was produced with the immunoSEQ multiplex PCR assay. A mixture of 60 forward primers for TCR Vbeta segments and 13 reverse primers for TCR Jbeta segments was used in the multiplex PCR. Amplification of the CDR3 region of rearranged TCR beta genes was performed with a multiplex PCR assay on genomic DNA. Amplified TCR beta libraries were sequenced as 87-base-pair reads on the Illumina HiSeq System. As for the authors' bioinformatics: Across the 670 or so repertoires, a later analysis counted some 81 million unique TCR beta chains, roughly 11 million of which were shared by at least two donors. Raw reads were error-corrected and collapsed into unique sequences by a nearest-neighbor algorithm in which closely related sequences were merged to remove PCR and sequencing errors. To assign V, D and J gene segments, CDR3 sequences were aligned to IMGT reference sequences. For a sequence to be retained, a match of at least six nucleotides was required to both a V gene segment and a J gene segment. A rearrangement counted as productive if the CDR3 had no stop codons and remained in frame with V and J, and every other rearrangement counted as non-productive. Following IMGT convention, CDR3 was defined as the stretch from the second conserved V-encoded cysteine up to the conserved J-encoded phenylalanine. In an earlier analysis of around 640 of the donors, sequences lacking an unambiguous match to a single V gene segment were excluded. In an earlier analysis of 587 of the donors, V segments were called functional above 56.7% productive rearrangements and were called segregating when the between-donor standard deviation exceeded 5%. A statistical classification framework was built to diagnose cytomegalovirus status from the catalog of TCR beta chain sequences. A later analysis assigned V and J genes by comparing TCR nucleotide sequences with IMGT/GENE-DB human TR gene sequences. A later analysis assigned CDR3 sequences and most-parsimonious VDJ recombination scenarios with the TCRdist pipeline. In a later analysis, every TCR beta chain was defined by the combination of its CDR3 amino acid sequence and its V-gene family, and reads without a unique V-gene family were dropped. In a later analysis, several hundred highly shared, low-generation-probability nucleotide sequences were removed to address suspected cross-contamination and a sequencing artifact. For each public chain, a later analysis derived a clonal expansion index from normalized ranks of inferred template counts within each repertoire. Generation probabilities in a later analysis came from a VDJ recombination model fitted to out-of-frame rearrangements, and those results were checked against IGoR. In a later analysis, TCR-TCR, TCR-HLA and TCR-CMV co-occurrence was scored with hypergeometric tests, and a repertoire-size bias correction was applied to TCR pairs. False discovery rates were estimated in a later analysis by permuting HLA or CMV assignments 20 times. In a later analysis, co-occurring TCRs were grouped with DBSCAN, and TCRdist sequence similarity was added when clustering was performed within HLA-allele-positive subsets. For co-occurrence clustering, repertoires with fewer than 30,000 or more than 120,000 public chains were excluded, along with four or five repertoires with anomalous nucleotide sharing. This immuneACCESS table, as held by TCRdb, lists in-frame sequences with V and J called but not all clones. Of the missing ones, under half trace to an unresolved V gene in checked studies; the others have no known cause. The DNA was the basis for D and trimming; V, J and clone size are from that table. This sample holds 35,000 to 50,000 clones; roughly 60% were observed only once. The ten largest clones add up to 8.7% of the sample.

In total, more than 500 healthy bone marrow donors made up the cohort. At the time of sampling, all cohort members were nominally healthy, though unrecorded immune exposures were likely present. Of the approximately 670 cohort members, around 290 had a positive CMV serostatus and about 400 had a negative one, while no CMV serostatus was recorded for the donor. A peripheral blood sample was provided by each donor, and peripheral blood mononuclear cells were used for TCR beta sequencing. Genomic DNA extraction from the blood cell samples was performed with the Qiagen DNeasy Blood Extraction Kit. The specimen was PBMCs. The sequence was obtained from a human donor in good health.

CDR3 sequence: CASRKLDTRYGYTF. The nucleotide sequence reads TGTGCCAGCCGAAAACTAGACACGCGCTATGGCTACACCTTC. The rearranged segments are TRBV6-5 and TRBJ1-2; the D segment cannot be called with confidence. Taken from the germline V gene, the CDR1 and CDR2 loops are MNHEY and SVGAGI. The junction shows trimming of 8 bases on V and 4 bases on J, plus 17 bases between the germline ends. The cysteine opens and the phenylalanine closes a CDR3 of 14 amino acids. This entry keeps only the CDR3 DNA: 42 bases, framed from base 1.